The subject of this entry is one TCR beta chain. The target antigen is unknown. These data originate in a study of PD-1 blockade in classical Hodgkin lymphoma. Points from the study as a whole: Complete responders possessed baseline diversity comparable to newly diagnosed patients. Reports indicated that newly diagnosed patients had lower baseline TCR diversity than healthy donors did.

The CDR3 has 12 amino acids. The germline V gene has CDR1 SGHDT and CDR2 YYEEEE. V lost 0 bases, J lost 8 bases, and 9 bases lay in between. All trial patients relapsed after autologous stem cell transplantation. The method was immunoSEQ multiplex PCR; TCRdb's version includes in-frame clones alone and lacks a portion of them. The data show about 21,000 clones, with approximately 69% seen just once and about 20% held by the top ten. The V and J genes are TRBV5-6 and TRBJ2-7; weak D call: TRBD1 (6 bases). The specimen was peripheral blood mononuclear cells (PBMCs), collected at baseline. The source of this sequence is a human donor with classical Hodgkin lymphoma. CDR3 sequence reads: CASSLGQDKQYF. Written as DNA, the CDR3 is TGTGCCAGCAGCTTGGGACAGGATAAGCAGTACTTC.